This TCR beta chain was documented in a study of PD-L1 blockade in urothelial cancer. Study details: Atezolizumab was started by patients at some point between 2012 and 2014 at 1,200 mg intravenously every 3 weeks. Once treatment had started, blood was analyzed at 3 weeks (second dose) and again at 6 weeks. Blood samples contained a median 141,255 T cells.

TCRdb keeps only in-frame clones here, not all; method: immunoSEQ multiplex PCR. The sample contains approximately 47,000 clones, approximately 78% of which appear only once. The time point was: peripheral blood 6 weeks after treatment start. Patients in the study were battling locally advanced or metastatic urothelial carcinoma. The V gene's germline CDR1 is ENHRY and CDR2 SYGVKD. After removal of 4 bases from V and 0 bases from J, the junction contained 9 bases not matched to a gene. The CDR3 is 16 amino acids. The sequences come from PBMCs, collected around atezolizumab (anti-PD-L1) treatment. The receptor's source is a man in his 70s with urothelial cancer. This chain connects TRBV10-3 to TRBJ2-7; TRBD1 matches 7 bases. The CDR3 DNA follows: TGTGCCATCAGTGTTGACAGGGATTACAGCTCCTACGAGCAGTACTTC. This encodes CAISVDRDYSSYEQYF.